What follows are 29 T cell receptor beta chains derived from one specimen sequenced in a study of blood T cells in healthy people across ages (dated by TCRdb to between 2015 and 2017). Libraries were constructed by 5' RACE. Sequencing took place on an Illumina HiSeq 2500. A second 7 to 11 cycle PCR used a sample-barcoded 5' primer and a J-beta primer mix. Starting from the raw public reads, TCRdb applied fastp trimming at Q25, assembled clones with MiXCR and retained in-frame beta chains. Each entry merges the rows of one CDR3 protein and shows their most common DNA and genes. A total of approximately 940,000 distinct CDR3 sequences appear in this sample, about 48% of them only once. The top ten constitute roughly 13% of the sample. Sequenced input: blood. These receptors were taken from a man in his thirties or forties in good health.

A few counts support this clonotype. The rearrangement links TRBV20-1 to TRBJ2-3; weak D call: TRBD2 (6 bases). Germline CDR1 reads DFQATT; CDR2 reads SNEGSKA (reference sequence). The V end lost 0 bases, the J end lost 7 bases, and 11 bases lay between the germline ends. The CDR3 runs 13 residues. The CDR3 coding sequence is TGCAGTGCTAGAGAGGGACTCGCCAATACGCAGTATTTT. It translates to CSAREGLANTQYF.

This rearrangement joins TRBV9 to TRBJ1-2, with 8 nucleotides matching TRBD1. This CDR3 contains 13 residues. The germline V gene has CDR1 SGDLS and CDR2 YYNGEE. The J segment lost 8 bases and the V segment lost 4 bases, leaving 7 bases of the junction unmatched. The CDR3 bases are TGTGCCAGCAGCAATCAGGGGGCGCGAGGCTACACCTTC. Amino acids: CASSNQGARGYTF.

The chain joins TRBV12-3 or TRBV12-4 to TRBJ1-2, with 8 bases fitting TRBD1. CDR3 size: 16 residues. V was pared by 5 bases and J by 5 bases, with 13 bases of the junction left unmatched. Here the CDR3 reads CASSPTTGAYVYGYTF. Here the CDR3 DNA reads TGTGCCAGCAGTCCTACGACAGGGGCTTACGTGTATGGCTACACCTTC.

This clonotype has a handful of counts. The chain is built from TRBV10-3 and TRBJ2-1; 10 bases align to TRBD2. Germline V lookup: CDR1 ENHRY, CDR2 SYGVKD. Trimming at V came to 10 bases and at J to 2 bases, leaving 8 bases not matched to a gene. This CDR3 is 15 amino acids long. CDR3 sequence reads: CATLAGESPYNEQFF. CDR3 in DNA: TGTGCCACTCTAGCGGGGGAGTCCCCCTACAATGAGCAGTTCTTC.

The V gene is TRBV5-1, the J gene TRBJ2-5, with D unclear. Per the germline V gene, CDR1 is SGHRS and CDR2 is YFSETQ. Trimming removed 5 bases from V and 1 base from J, with 9 bases in between. This CDR3 has 13 amino acids. The CDR3 region has the DNA TGCGCCAGCAGGATAAGGGTCCAAGAGACCCAGTACTTC. Translated: CASRIRVQETQYF.

This chain links TRBV6-2 or TRBV6-3 with TRBJ1-2; D uncertain. Trimming took 6 bases from V and 2 from J, leaving 13 bases between them. The CDR3 runs 14 residues. Per germline, CDR1 MNHEY and CDR2 SVGEGT. CDR3 sequence reads: CASRDGPSNYGYTF. CDR3 coding DNA: TGTGCCAGCAGGGACGGCCCTTCCAACTATGGCTACACCTTC.

The chain combines TRBV28 with TRBJ1-1; D uncertain. Germline V gene data show CDR1 as MDHEN and CDR2 as SYDVKM. This CDR3 has 12 amino acids. V lost 7 bases, J lost 3 bases, and 9 bases lay in between. The DNA of the CDR3 is TGTGCCAGCACCTCCTGGGACACTGAAGCTTTCTTT. It is translated as CASTSWDTEAFF.

The V and J genes are TRBV6-1 and TRBJ2-7; the D gene could be TRBD1 or TRBD2 (5 bases each). The CDR3 contains 14 residues. V dropped 4 bases and J dropped 2 bases, with 12 bases sitting between them. The germline CDR1 and CDR2 sequences are MNHNS and SASEGT. The CDR3 loop is CASSGRQGPYEQYF. In DNA form, the CDR3 reads TGTGCCAGCAGTGGTCGGCAGGGACCCTACGAGCAGTACTTC.

The chain carries TRBV29-1 and TRBJ2-1; D tentatively reads TRBD1 or TRBD2 (5 bases each). V shed 1 base and J shed 6 bases, with 19 bases lying between them. This CDR3 is 16 amino acids long. Germline lookup yields CDR1 SQVTM and CDR2 ANQGSEA. The DNA of the CDR3 is TGCAGCGTTGAAGGAGTACGGGACGGAAACTTCAATGAGCAGTTCTTC. It specifies CSVEGVRDGNFNEQFF.

This clonotype was detected many times. This sequence joins TRBV4-1 and TRBJ2-7, with no clear D. CDR3 length equals 16 residues. Trimming left V 0 bases short and J 4 bases short, with 16 bases between. The germline V gene has CDR1 MGHRA and CDR2 YSYEKL. This CDR3 is CASSQDEAPTLYEQYF. The CDR3, as DNA: TGCGCCAGCAGCCAAGATGAGGCCCCTACTCTTTACGAGCAGTACTTC.

The chain links TRBV27 to TRBJ2-1, with unresolved D. This CDR3 is built from 15 residues. Trimming removed 5 bases from V and 5 bases from J, with 16 bases in between. Germline CDR1 and CDR2: MNHEY and SMNVEV (reference sequence). The CDR3 region is CASSPYAGPDNEQFF. The CDR3 coding sequence is TGTGCCAGCAGTCCCTACGCCGGACCGGACAATGAGCAGTTCTTC.

V is TRBV20-1 and J is TRBJ2-5, with TRBD2 matching 11 bases. The V gene's germline CDR1 is DFQATT and CDR2 SNEGSKA (reference sequence). V was pared by 1 base and J by 2 bases, with 12 bases of the junction left unmatched. The CDR3 has 18 amino acids. In nucleotides, the CDR3 is TGCAGTGCTAGAGTATTCTTGGCTAGCGGGGGGAATCAAGAGACCCAGTACTTC. Amino acids: CSARVFLASGGNQETQYF.

This clonotype was detected a few times. The chain recombines TRBV19 with TRBJ2-7; TRBD2 is a possible D gene (5 bases). The CDR3 length is 14 residues. Deletions cut 3 bases from V and 0 bases from J, with 9 bases between. CDR1 is LNHDA, CDR2 SQIVND, per germline (reference sequence). CDR3 sequence (DNA): TGTGCCAGTAGTATGTTGGGGAGCTCCTACGAGCAGTACTTC. Amino acid sequence: CASSMLGSSYEQYF. Combining the CDR3 with reference TRBV19 and TRBJ2-7 gives the whole variable domain DGGITQSPKYLFRKEGQNVTLSCEQNLNHDAMYWYRQDPGQGLRLIYYSQIVNDFQKGDIAEGYSVSREKKESFPLTVTSAQKNPTAFYLCASSMLGSSYEQYFGPGTRLTVT.

This clonotype was seen once. The germline gene is not matched at one end of the junction; a read error may be the cause. The chain carries TRBV27 and TRBJ2-3; no clear D. Germline CDR1 MNHEY, CDR2 SMNVEV (reference sequence). CDR3 length equals 15 residues. For the CDR3, the DNA is TGTGCCAGCAGTTTATCGGCTAGTTTAACAGATGCGCAGTATTTT. Translated, it gives CASSLSASLTDAQYF.

V gene TRBV7-9 combines with J gene TRBJ2-1; D might be TRBD1 (5 bases). V was clipped by 3 bases and J by 4 bases, with 10 bases between them. The CDR3 runs to 14 residues. Germline loops: CDR1 SEHNR, CDR2 FQNEAQ (reference sequence). CDR3 in DNA: TGTGCCAGCAGCTTCCGGACAAGTTACAATGAGCAGTTCTTC. Its protein product is CASSFRTSYNEQFF.

This clonotype came up a few times. The rearrangement joins TRBV10-3 to TRBJ2-2; no definite D call. Trimming left V 0 bases short and J 14 bases short, with 16 bases between. This CDR3 is built from 14 residues. The V gene's germline CDR1 is ENHRY and CDR2 SYGVKD. The CDR3 sequence is CAISESRTTDLLFF. Here the CDR3 DNA reads TGTGCCATCAGTGAGTCACGGACCACGGATTTACTGTTTTTT.

This chain joins TRBV6-6 and TRBJ2-1; D is perhaps TRBD1 (5 bases). There are 16 residues in the CDR3. CDR1 is MNHNY, CDR2 SVGAGI, per germline (reference sequence). V was cut by 2 bases and J by 2 bases, with 13 bases left in between. The CDR3: CASSYPTVLTYNEQFF. The CDR3 nucleotides are TGTGCCAGCAGTTACCCGACAGTGCTAACCTACAATGAGCAGTTCTTC.

The rearrangement joins TRBV7-2 to TRBJ2-1, with unresolved D. In germline, CDR1 is SGHTA, CDR2 FQGNSA. The CDR3 totals 13 residues. Between the trimmed V and J ends, which lost 7 bases and 4 bases, there was a span of 11 bases. The CDR3 sequence: CASTNLGYNEQFF. Written as DNA, the CDR3 is TGTGCCAGCACCAATTTGGGTTACAATGAGCAGTTCTTC.

The chain combines TRBV4-1 with TRBJ2-1, with 8 bases lining up with TRBD2. Germline loops: CDR1 MGHRA, CDR2 YSYEKL. The CDR3 is made up of 18 amino acids. With 1 base clipped from V and 2 bases from J, the junction kept 10 bases outside the gene matches. The CDR3, as DNA: TGCGCCAGCAGCCAAGTGGACATGGGACTAGTGACCTACAATGAGCAGTTCTTC. This gives the protein CASSQVDMGLVTYNEQFF.

This clonotype was counted a few times. V and J are TRBV18 and TRBJ2-1; 10 bases match TRBD1. CDR3 size: 16 residues. V trimming: 6 bases; J trimming: 8 bases; junction bases outside the gene matches: 13. The germline V gene has CDR1 KGHSH and CDR2 LQKENI. The CDR3 here is CASSPGTGALDDEQFF. The CDR3 nucleotides read TGTGCCAGCTCCCCCGGGACAGGGGCTCTAGACGATGAGCAGTTCTTC.

V is TRBV29-1 and J is TRBJ2-1; the match to TRBD1 covers 9 bases. The V and J ends lost 7 bases and 8 bases, in that order; junction bases with no gene match: 12. Germline V CDR1 and CDR2: SQVTM, ANQGSEA. The CDR3 has 14 residues. CDR3 sequence: CSAYGTGPIYEQFF. The CDR3 DNA sequence: TGCAGCGCCTACGGGACAGGGCCTATCTATGAGCAGTTCTTC.

Notes on this clonotype: One junction end disagrees with the germline gene, perhaps due to a read error. CDR3 residues: CSARSRGRTGTQYF. DNA for the CDR3: TGCAGTGCTAGAAGCAGGGGGCGAACAGGTACGCAGTATTTT. The rearrangement uses TRBV20-1 and TRBJ2-3, with 8 bases identical to TRBD1. This CDR3 is built from 14 residues. From germline, CDR1 is DFQATT and CDR2 SNEGSKA (reference sequence).

In its sample, this clonotype was seen a few times. The chain is built from TRBV7-2 and TRBJ2-3; 10 nucleotides align to TRBD2. Unmatched junction bases numbered 7, after V lost 8 bases and J lost 2 bases. Germline V gene sequence: CDR1 SGHTA, CDR2 FQGNSA. The CDR3 is 15 amino acids. The CDR3 is CASGLAGAITDTQYF. CDR3 DNA sequence: TGTGCCAGCGGTCTAGCGGGGGCAATCACAGATACGCAGTATTTT.

This clonotype was detected many times. J is TRBJ2-7 and V is TRBV5-1; perhaps D is TRBD1 or TRBD2 (5 bases each). V lost 7 bases, J lost 2 bases, and 10 bases lay in between. Germline V gene sequence: CDR1 SGHRS, CDR2 YFSETQ. The CDR3 is 12 residues long. The DNA for the CDR3 is TGCGCCAGCTCCGGGGCTACCTACGAGCAGTACTTC. It yields the protein CASSGATYEQYF.

This chain connects TRBV5-1 to TRBJ1-1; tentative D call: TRBD1 (5 bases). V was clipped by 4 bases and J by 2 bases, with 12 bases between them. Germline V gene data show CDR1 as SGHRS and CDR2 as YFSETQ. CDR3 length: 14 residues. The CDR3 region is CASSEGTGNTEAFF. The CDR3 DNA is TGCGCCAGCAGCGAGGGGACGGGCAACACTGAAGCTTTCTTT.

This clonotype was counted between two and nine times. The chain joins TRBV25-1 to TRBJ2-1; D is perhaps TRBD1 or TRBD2 (5 bases each). CDR1 MGHDK and CDR2 SYGVNS come from the germline V gene. The CDR3 loop spans 12 amino acids. V shed 9 bases and J shed 8 bases, with 14 bases lying between them. This CDR3 is CASIGGWDEQFF. The CDR3 nucleotides are TGTGCCAGTATTGGGGGTTGGGATGAGCAGTTCTTC.

This clonotype was counted ten times or more. The chain recombines TRBV25-1 with TRBJ1-2; D is perhaps TRBD1 (5 bases). Trimming shortened V by 6 bases and J by 7 bases, and 9 bases separated the two germline ends. The CDR3 consists of 11 residues. Germline V CDR1 and CDR2: MGHDK, SYGVNS. The CDR3 region has the DNA TGTGCCAGCAGATGGGGCGCTGGCTACACCTTC. Translation gives CASRWGAGYTF.

The V and J genes are TRBV27 and TRBJ2-1; TRBD2 matches at 9 bases. This CDR3 has 14 residues. V lost 5 bases, J lost 6 bases, and 5 bases stayed unmatched. Germline V lookup: CDR1 MNHEY, CDR2 SMNVEV (reference sequence). The CDR3 coding sequence is TGTGCCAGCAGTCTGAGCGGGGGGCCCAATGAGCAGTTCTTC. This sequence encodes CASSLSGGPNEQFF.

This clonotype was found a few times. The chain employs TRBV4-2 and TRBJ2-1; the D gene is possibly TRBD1 (5 bases). Germline CDR1 reads LGHNA; CDR2 reads YNFKEQ. This CDR3 is 15 amino acids long. V was clipped by 4 bases and J by 2 bases, with 12 bases between them. The CDR3 bases are TGTGCCAGCAGCCGCTCCCAGGGCCCCTACAATGAGCAGTTCTTC. Protein sequence: CASSRSQGPYNEQFF.